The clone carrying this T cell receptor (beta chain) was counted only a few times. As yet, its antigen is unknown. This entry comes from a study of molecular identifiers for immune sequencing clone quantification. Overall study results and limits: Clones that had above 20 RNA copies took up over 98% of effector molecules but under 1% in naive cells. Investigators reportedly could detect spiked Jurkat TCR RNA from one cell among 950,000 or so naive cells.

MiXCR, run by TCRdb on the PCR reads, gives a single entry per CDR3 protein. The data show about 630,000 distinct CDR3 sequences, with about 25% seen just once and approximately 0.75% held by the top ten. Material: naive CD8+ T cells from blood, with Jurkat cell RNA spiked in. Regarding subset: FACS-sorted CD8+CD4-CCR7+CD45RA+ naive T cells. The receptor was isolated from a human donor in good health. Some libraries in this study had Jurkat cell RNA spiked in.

The DNA for the CDR3 is TGTGCCAGCAGCTTTAATCAGGGGGCGGAGAAGACCCAGTACTTC. Translated: CASSFNQGAEKTQYF. The V call is TRBV7-8, the J call TRBJ2-5, with 8 nucleotides matching TRBD1. Germline loops: CDR1 SGHVS, CDR2 FQNEAQ. This CDR3 has 15 residues. The V and J ends lost 3 bases and 6 bases, in that order; junction bases with no gene match: 9.